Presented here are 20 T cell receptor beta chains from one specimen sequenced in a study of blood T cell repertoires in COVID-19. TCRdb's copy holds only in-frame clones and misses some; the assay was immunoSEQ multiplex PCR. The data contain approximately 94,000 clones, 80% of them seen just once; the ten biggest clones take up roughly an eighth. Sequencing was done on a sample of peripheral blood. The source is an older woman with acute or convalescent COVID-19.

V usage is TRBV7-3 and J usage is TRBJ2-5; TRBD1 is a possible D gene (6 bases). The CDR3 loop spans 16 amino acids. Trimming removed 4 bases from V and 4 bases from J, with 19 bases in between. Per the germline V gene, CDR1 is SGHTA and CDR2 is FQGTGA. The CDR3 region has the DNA TGTGCCAGCAGCTCCCCAGGGGCACAGGTTGGAGAGACCCAGTACTTC. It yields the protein CASSSPGAQVGETQYF.

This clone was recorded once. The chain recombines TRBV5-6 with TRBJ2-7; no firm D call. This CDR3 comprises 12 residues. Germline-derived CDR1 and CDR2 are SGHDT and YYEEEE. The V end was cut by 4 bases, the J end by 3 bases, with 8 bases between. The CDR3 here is CASSRRGYEQYV. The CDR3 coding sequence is TGTGCCAGCAGCCGGAGAGGCTACGAGCAGTACGTC.

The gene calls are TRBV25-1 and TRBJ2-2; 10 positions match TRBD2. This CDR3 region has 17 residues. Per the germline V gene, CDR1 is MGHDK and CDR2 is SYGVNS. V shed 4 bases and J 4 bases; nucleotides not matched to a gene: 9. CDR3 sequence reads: CASSGLAGGTTTGELFF. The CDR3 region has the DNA TGTGCCAGCAGTGGATTAGCGGGGGGCACGACCACCGGGGAGCTGTTTTTT.

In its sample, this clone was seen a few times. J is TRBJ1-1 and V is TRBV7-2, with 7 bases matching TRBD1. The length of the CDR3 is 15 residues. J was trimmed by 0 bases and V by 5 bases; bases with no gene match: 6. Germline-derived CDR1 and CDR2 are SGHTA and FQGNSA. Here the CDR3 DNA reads TGTGCCAGCAGCATCCAGACAGGGTTGAACACTGAAGCTTTCTTT. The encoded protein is CASSIQTGLNTEAFF.

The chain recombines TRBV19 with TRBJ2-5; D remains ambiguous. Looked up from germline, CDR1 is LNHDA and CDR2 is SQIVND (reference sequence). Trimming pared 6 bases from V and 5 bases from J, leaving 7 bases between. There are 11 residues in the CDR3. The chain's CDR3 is CASRIRETQYF. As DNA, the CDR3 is TGTGCCAGTAGAATCAGGGAGACCCAGTACTTC.

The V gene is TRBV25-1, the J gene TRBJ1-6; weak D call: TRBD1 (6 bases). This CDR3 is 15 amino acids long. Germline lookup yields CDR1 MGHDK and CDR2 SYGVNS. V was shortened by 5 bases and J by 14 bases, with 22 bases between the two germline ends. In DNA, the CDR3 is TGTGCCAGCAGTCCGGGGGGCGGGAAATCCAAGGCCCTCCACTTT. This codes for CASSPGGGKSKALHF.

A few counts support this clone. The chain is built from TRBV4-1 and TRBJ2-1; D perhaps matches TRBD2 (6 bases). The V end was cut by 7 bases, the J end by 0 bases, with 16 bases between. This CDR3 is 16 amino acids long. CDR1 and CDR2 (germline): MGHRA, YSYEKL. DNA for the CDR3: TGCGCCAGCAAGAGACAAGATAGCGGCTCCTACAATGAGCAGTTCTTC. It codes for CASKRQDSGSYNEQFF.

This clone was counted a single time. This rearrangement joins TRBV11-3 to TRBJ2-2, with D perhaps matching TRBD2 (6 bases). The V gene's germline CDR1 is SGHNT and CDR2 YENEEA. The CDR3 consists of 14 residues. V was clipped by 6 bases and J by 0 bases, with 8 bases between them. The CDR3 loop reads CASRRDPNTGELFF. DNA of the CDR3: TGTGCCAGCAGGCGGGACCCGAACACCGGGGAGCTGTTTTTT.

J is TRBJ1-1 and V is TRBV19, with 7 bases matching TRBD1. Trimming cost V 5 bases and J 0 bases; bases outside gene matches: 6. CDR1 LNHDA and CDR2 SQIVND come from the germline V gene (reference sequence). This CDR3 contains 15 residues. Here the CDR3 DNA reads TGTGCCAGTAGTCGCGACAGGGCAATGAACACTGAAGCTTTCTTT. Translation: CASSRDRAMNTEAFF.

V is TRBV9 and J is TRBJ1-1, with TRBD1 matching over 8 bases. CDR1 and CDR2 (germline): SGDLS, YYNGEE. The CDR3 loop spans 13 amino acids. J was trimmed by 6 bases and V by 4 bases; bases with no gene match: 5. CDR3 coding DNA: TGTGCCAGCAGCCCGTGGACAGGGTCTGAAGCTTTCTTT. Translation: CASSPWTGSEAFF.

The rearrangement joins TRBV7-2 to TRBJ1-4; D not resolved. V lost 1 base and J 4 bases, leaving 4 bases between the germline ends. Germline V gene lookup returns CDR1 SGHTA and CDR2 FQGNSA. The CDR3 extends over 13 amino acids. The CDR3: CASSLGVNEKLFF. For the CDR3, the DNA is TGTGCCAGCAGCTTAGGAGTTAATGAAAAACTGTTTTTT.

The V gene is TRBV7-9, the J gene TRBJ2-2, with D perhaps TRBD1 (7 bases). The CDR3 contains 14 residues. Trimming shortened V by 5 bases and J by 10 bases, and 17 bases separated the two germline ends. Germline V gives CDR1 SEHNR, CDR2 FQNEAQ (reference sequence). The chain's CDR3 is CASSPGGTIEELFF. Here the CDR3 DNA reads TGTGCCAGCAGCCCAGGGGGGACCATTGAGGAGCTGTTTTTT.

CDR3 sequence (DNA): TGTGCCAGTAGTCCGCTACAGGGGGCTAACACTGAAGCTTTCTTT. Its protein product is CASSPLQGANTEAFF. The chain links TRBV19 to TRBJ1-1; 9 positions agree with TRBD1. The J segment lost 2 bases and the V segment lost 5 bases, leaving 6 bases of the junction unmatched. CDR3 length equals 15 residues. From germline, CDR1 is LNHDA and CDR2 SQIVND (reference sequence).

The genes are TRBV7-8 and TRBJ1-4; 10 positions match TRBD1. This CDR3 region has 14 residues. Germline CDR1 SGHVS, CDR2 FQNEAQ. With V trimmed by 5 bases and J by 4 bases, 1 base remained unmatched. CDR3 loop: CASSRTGGNEKLFF. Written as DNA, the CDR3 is TGTGCCAGCAGCCGGACAGGGGGTAATGAAAAACTGTTTTTT.

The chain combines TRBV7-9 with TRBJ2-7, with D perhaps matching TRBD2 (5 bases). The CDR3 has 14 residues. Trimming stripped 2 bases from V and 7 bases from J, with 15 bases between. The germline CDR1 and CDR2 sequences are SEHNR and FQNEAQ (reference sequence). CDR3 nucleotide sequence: TGTGCCAGCAGCTTAAATCGGGGTTTTGGGGAGCAGTACTTC. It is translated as CASSLNRGFGEQYF.

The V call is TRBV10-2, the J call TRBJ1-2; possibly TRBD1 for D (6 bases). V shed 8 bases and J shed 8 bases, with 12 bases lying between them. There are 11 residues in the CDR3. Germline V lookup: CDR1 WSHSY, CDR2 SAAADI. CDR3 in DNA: TGCGCCAGCGGGGGACATCAAGGCTACACCTTC. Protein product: CASGGHQGYTF.

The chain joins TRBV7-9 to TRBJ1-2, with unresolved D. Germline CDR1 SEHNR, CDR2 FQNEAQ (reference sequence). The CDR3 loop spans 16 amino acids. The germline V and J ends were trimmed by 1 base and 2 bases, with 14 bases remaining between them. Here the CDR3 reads CASSLDDLRLNYGYTF. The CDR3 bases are TGTGCCAGCAGCTTAGACGACCTCAGGCTCAACTATGGCTACACCTTC.

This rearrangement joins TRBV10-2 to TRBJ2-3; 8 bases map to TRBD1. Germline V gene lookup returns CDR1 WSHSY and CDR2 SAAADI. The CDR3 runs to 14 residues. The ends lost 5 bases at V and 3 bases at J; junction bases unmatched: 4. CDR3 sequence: CASSPGTGTDTQYF. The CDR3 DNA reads TGCGCCAGCAGTCCAGGGACAGGAACAGATACGCAGTATTTT.

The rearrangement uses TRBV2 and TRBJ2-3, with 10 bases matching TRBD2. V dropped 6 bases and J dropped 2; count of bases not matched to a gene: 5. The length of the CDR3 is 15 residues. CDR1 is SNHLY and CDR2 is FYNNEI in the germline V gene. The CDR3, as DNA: TGTGCCAGCAGGTTTAGCGGGGGGAACACAGATACGCAGTATTTT. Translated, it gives CASRFSGGNTDTQYF. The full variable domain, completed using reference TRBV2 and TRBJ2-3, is EPEVTQTPSHQVTQMGQEVILRCVPISNHLYFYWYRQILGQKVEFLVSFYNNEISEKSEIFDDQFSVERPDGSNFTLKIRSTKLEDSAMYFCASRFSGGNTDTQYFGPGTRLTVL.

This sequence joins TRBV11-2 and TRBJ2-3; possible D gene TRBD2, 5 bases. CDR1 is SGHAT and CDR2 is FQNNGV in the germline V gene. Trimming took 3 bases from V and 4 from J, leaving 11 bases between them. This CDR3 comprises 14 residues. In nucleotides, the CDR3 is TGTGCCAGCAGCTTCAATCCGAGGGCAGATACGCAGTATTTT. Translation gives CASSFNPRADTQYF.